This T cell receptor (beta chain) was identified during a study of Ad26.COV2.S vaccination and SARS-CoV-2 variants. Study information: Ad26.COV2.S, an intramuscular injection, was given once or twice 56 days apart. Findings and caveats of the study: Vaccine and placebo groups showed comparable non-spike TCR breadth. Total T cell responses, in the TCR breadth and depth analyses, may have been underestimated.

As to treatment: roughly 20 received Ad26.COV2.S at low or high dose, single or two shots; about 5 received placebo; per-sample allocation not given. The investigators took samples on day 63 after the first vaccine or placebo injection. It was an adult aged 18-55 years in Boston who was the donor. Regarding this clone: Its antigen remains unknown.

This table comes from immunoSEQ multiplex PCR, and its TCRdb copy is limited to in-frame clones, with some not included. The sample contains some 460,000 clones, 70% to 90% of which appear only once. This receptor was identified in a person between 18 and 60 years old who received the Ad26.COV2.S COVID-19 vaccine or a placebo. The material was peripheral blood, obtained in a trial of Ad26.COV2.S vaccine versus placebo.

In DNA, the CDR3 is TGTGCCAGCAGCTTAGAATTGGCAACGTCCTCCTACAATGAGCAGTTCTTC. Its translation: CASSLELATSSYNEQFF. The J gene is TRBJ2-1, the V gene TRBV11-2, with D hard to call. The germline V gene encodes CDR1 SGHAT and CDR2 FQNNGV. The ends were cut back, 0 bases at V and 0 bases at J, with 12 bases in the middle. This CDR3 region has 17 residues.